The next 25 T cell receptor beta chains were all read from a single sample in a study of blood T cell repertoires in COVID-19 (dated by TCRdb to between 2020 and 2021). The protocol used for the library was the immunoSEQ multiplex PCR assay. The table comes from immuneACCESS by way of TCRdb, which keeps in-frame sequences with V and J called. Part of the clones is missing from these tables; in studies checked, under half for an unresolved V gene and the rest for unknown reasons. The sample records some 190,000 clones, about 82% of which are singletons. The top ten clonotypes cover 5% to 7% of the sample. Sequencing was carried out using PBMCs or T cells enriched from blood (not recorded which). Receptors originate from a man in his forties with acute COVID-19.

The V call is TRBV3-1 (or the pseudogene TRBV3-2), the J call TRBJ2-1; 8 bases align to TRBD1. This CDR3 is built from 13 residues. V lost 4 bases, J lost 8 bases, and 4 bases stayed unmatched. Germline V gene data show CDR1 as LGHDT and CDR2 as YNNKEL (reference sequence). The CDR3 DNA follows: TGTGCCAGCAGCCTAACGGACAGGGATGAGCAGTTCTTC. Amino acid sequence: CASSLTDRDEQFF.

The chain is built from TRBV7-3 and TRBJ2-2; 10 bases are shared with TRBD2. With V trimmed by 6 bases and J by 3 bases, 4 bases remained unmatched. Per the germline V gene, CDR1 is SGHTA and CDR2 is FQGTGA. The CDR3 runs to 15 residues. CDR3 coding DNA: TGTGCCAGCAGTTCTAGCGGGAGAGACACCGGGGAGCTGTTTTTT. Encoded protein: CASSSSGRDTGELFF.

This sequence joins TRBV20-1 and TRBJ1-2; D not resolved. With 3 bases removed from V and 7 bases from J, the gap between germline ends came to 9 bases. The CDR3 has 11 amino acids. Germline V lookup: CDR1 DFQATT, CDR2 SNEGSKA (reference sequence). CDR3 region: CSASLLAGYTF. DNA of the CDR3: TGCAGTGCTAGTTTGTTAGCTGGCTACACCTTC.

The chain uses TRBV15 and TRBJ1-4; 7 bases align to TRBD1. The CDR3 runs 15 residues. The J segment lost 10 bases and the V segment lost 1 base, leaving 9 bases of the junction unmatched. CDR1 is LNHNV and CDR2 is YYDKDF in the germline V gene (reference sequence). The CDR3 region has the DNA TGTGCCACCAGCAGAGCATCCGGGACAGACGCAAAACTGTTTTTT. Translated: CATSRASGTDAKLFF.

The chain combines TRBV9 with TRBJ1-1, with D tentatively TRBD1 (6 bases). The CDR3 loop spans 13 amino acids. With 3 bases removed from V and 0 bases from J, the gap between germline ends came to 6 bases. Germline V gene sequence: CDR1 SGDLS, CDR2 YYNGEE. CDR3 amino acids: CASSGGLNTEAFF. The CDR3 nucleotides read TGTGCCAGCAGCGGGGGGCTGAACACTGAAGCTTTCTTT.

CDR3 region: CASSSTSKPGNTEAFF. The CDR3, as DNA: TGTGCCAGCAGCTCTACCTCCAAGCCAGGGAACACTGAAGCTTTCTTT. The rearrangement links TRBV27 to TRBJ1-1, with no clear D. The CDR3 has 16 amino acids. CDR1 is MNHEY and CDR2 is SMNVEV in the germline V gene (reference sequence). V shed 6 bases and J shed 1 base, with 18 bases lying between them.

The rearrangement uses TRBV19 and TRBJ2-1, with 13 bases identical to TRBD2. This CDR3 region has 16 residues. The germline CDR1 and CDR2 sequences are LNHDA and SQIVND (reference sequence). With 5 bases clipped from V and 3 bases from J, the junction kept 4 bases outside the gene matches. In DNA, the CDR3 is TGTGCCAGTAGTCGCGGACTAGCGGGAGACTACAATGAGCAGTTCTTC. Its translation is CASSRGLAGDYNEQFF.

This chain connects TRBV15 to TRBJ2-1, with 7 bases matching TRBD2. CDR1 is LNHNV, CDR2 YYDKDF, per germline (reference sequence). The V and J ends lost 1 base and 6 bases, in that order; junction bases with no gene match: 6. The CDR3 runs 15 residues. CDR3: CATSRGRLASNEQFF. The CDR3, as DNA: TGTGCCACCAGCAGAGGCCGACTAGCTAGCAATGAGCAGTTCTTC.

The chain uses TRBV9 and TRBJ1-2; D is undetermined. Germline V lookup: CDR1 SGDLS, CDR2 YYNGEE. The V end was cut by 3 bases, the J end by 3 bases, with 9 bases between. The CDR3 totals 13 residues. The CDR3 DNA reads TGTGCCAGCAGCGGAAAGGAGGACTATGGCTACACCTTC. It yields the protein CASSGKEDYGYTF.

This clone was found once. This chain connects TRBV27 to TRBJ2-5; the D gene is possibly TRBD2 (5 bases). V lost 7 bases and J lost 5, with 20 bases in between. CDR3 size: 15 residues. The germline V gene has CDR1 MNHEY and CDR2 SMNVEV (reference sequence). The CDR3 region is CASKPQRSTRETQYF. CDR3 DNA: TGTGCCAGCAAGCCACAGCGGTCAACCAGGGAGACCCAGTACTTC.

This chain connects TRBV7-3 to TRBJ2-5; 7 nucleotides align to TRBD2. The CDR3 totals 16 residues. Germline V CDR1 and CDR2: SGHTA, FQGTGA. The J segment lost 2 bases and the V segment lost 3 bases, leaving 9 bases of the junction unmatched. The CDR3 protein is CASSFANSGPQETQYF. CDR3 nucleotides: TGTGCCAGCAGCTTCGCCAATAGCGGGCCTCAAGAGACCCAGTACTTC.

The chain links TRBV7-6 to TRBJ2-5; TRBD2 aligns across 12 bases. V dropped 5 bases and J dropped 4; count of bases not matched to a gene: 8. This CDR3 has 16 amino acids. In germline, CDR1 is SGHVS, CDR2 FNYEAQ. As DNA, the CDR3 is TGTGCCAGCAGCGCGACTAGCGGGAGTTATGGAGAGACCCAGTACTTC. Its translation: CASSATSGSYGETQYF.

The chain carries TRBV6-5 and TRBJ2-4, with 8 nucleotides matching TRBD2. There are 12 residues in the CDR3. V shed 6 bases, J shed 10 bases, and the junction held 5 bases outside the gene matches. Germline assignment: CDR1 MNHEY and CDR2 SVGAGI. This CDR3 is CASRSGGLIQYF. The CDR3 DNA sequence: TGTGCCAGCAGGAGCGGGGGTCTTATTCAGTACTTC.

The genes are TRBV27 and TRBJ1-5; 7 positions agree with TRBD1. Trimming took 2 bases from V and 5 from J; bases not matched to a gene: 21. The CDR3 has 20 residues. The germline CDR1 and CDR2 sequences are MNHEY and SMNVEV (reference sequence). The CDR3 DNA sequence: TGTGCCAGCAGTTTACCGAACCAACAGGGGCCTCAAATAAGCGATCAGCCCCAGCATTTT. Protein product: CASSLPNQQGPQISDQPQHF.

The chain employs TRBV5-1 and TRBJ1-1, with D hard to call. V was trimmed by 7 bases and J by 1 base, leaving 20 bases between them. CDR3 size: 16 residues. The germline V gene encodes CDR1 SGHRS and CDR2 YFSETQ. CDR3 in DNA: TGCGCCAGCGCCCCCCAACACGGAGAGCAGAACACTGAAGCTTTCTTT. Translated, it gives CASAPQHGEQNTEAFF.

The V and J genes are TRBV28 and TRBJ1-5; tentatively, D is TRBD1 (5 bases). Trimming removed 4 bases at V and 6 bases at J, with 10 bases between. The germline V gene encodes CDR1 MDHEN and CDR2 SYDVKM. There are 13 residues in the CDR3. The CDR3 nucleotides read TGTGCCAGCAGTTCGTATACAGGTCAGCCCCAGCATTTT. Protein product: CASSSYTGQPQHF. The variable domain in full, completed from reference TRBV28 and TRBJ1-5, reads DVKVTQSSRYLVKRTGEKVFLECVQDMDHENMFWYRQDPGLGLRLIYFSYDVKMKEKGDIPEGYSVSREKKERFSLILESASTNQTSMYLCASSSYTGQPQHFGDGTRLSIL.

This clone was detected a few times. The chain couples TRBV2 to TRBJ2-1; 11 bases line up with TRBD1. The CDR3 has 16 amino acids. The germline V gene has CDR1 SNHLY and CDR2 FYNNEI. With V trimmed by 4 bases and J by 7 bases, 9 bases remained unmatched. Here the CDR3 DNA reads TGTGCCAGCAGTGTTGAGGACAGGGGGCGTGGGAATGAGCAGTTCTTC. Its translation: CASSVEDRGRGNEQFF.

The CDR3 here is CASTTGRYNEQFF. The CDR3 DNA is TGTGCCAGCACTACAGGGCGCTACAATGAGCAGTTCTTC. This chain links TRBV6-5 with TRBJ2-1, with D possibly TRBD1 on 6 matching bases. The CDR3 has 13 amino acids. The V gene's germline CDR1 is MNHEY and CDR2 SVGAGI. Trimming cost V 7 bases and J 3 bases, with 10 bases left between them.

This rearrangement joins TRBV5-1 to TRBJ2-5; 9 nucleotides align to TRBD2. J lost 3 bases, V lost 4 bases, and 7 bases had no gene match. CDR3 length: 15 amino acids. Germline V CDR1 and CDR2: SGHRS, YFSETQ. CDR3 residues: CASSPLLAGEETQYF. The CDR3, as DNA: TGCGCCAGCAGCCCCCTACTAGCGGGCGAAGAGACCCAGTACTTC.

The chain recombines TRBV7-9 with TRBJ2-7, with D possibly being TRBD2 (5 bases). Germline values: CDR1 SEHNR, CDR2 FQNEAQ (reference sequence). This CDR3 is built from 15 residues. V lost 4 bases, J lost 0 bases, and 13 bases lay in between. The CDR3 protein is CASSSGPGSSYEQYF. The DNA for the CDR3 is TGTGCCAGCAGCTCCGGCCCGGGAAGCTCCTACGAGCAGTACTTC.

The chain is built from TRBV6-2 or TRBV6-3 and TRBJ2-5; D gene ambiguous. The germline CDR1 and CDR2 sequences are MNHEY and SVGEGT. The CDR3 runs to 14 residues. With 0 bases removed from V and 1 base from J, the gap between germline ends came to 6 bases. The CDR3 sequence is CASSYSPRQETQYF. The DNA for the CDR3 is TGTGCCAGCAGTTACTCCCCCCGCCAAGAGACCCAGTACTTC.

CDR3 sequence reads: CASSYSTAGPGGYTF. CDR3 nucleotide sequence: TGTGCCAGCAGTTACTCGACGGCAGGGCCAGGTGGCTACACCTTC. This chain uses TRBV6-2 or TRBV6-3 with TRBJ1-2; D might be TRBD1 (5 bases). The V gene lost 0 bases and the J gene lost 7 bases, with 15 bases spanning the gap. The germline gives CDR1 MNHEY, CDR2 SVGEGT. The CDR3 length is 15 residues.

The table lists this clone with a count of one. V usage is TRBV12-3 or TRBV12-4 and J usage is TRBJ2-7; D may be TRBD2 (5 bases). The CDR3 is made up of 13 amino acids. Between the trimmed V and J ends, which lost 2 bases and 6 bases, there was a span of 11 bases. DNA for the CDR3: TGTGCCAGCAGTTTACTCGACGGAGGCGAGCAGTACTTC. This translates into CASSLLDGGEQYF.

This clone appeared once. The V and J genes are TRBV3-1 (or the pseudogene TRBV3-2) and TRBJ1-4; the D is unclear. Germline V gene lookup returns CDR1 LGHDT and CDR2 YNNKEL (reference sequence). CDR3 length equals 16 residues. Trimming pared 1 base from V and 6 bases from J, leaving 15 bases between. The CDR3 region is CASSQALRAGDEKLFF. CDR3 nucleotide sequence: TGTGCCAGCAGCCAAGCCCTACGGGCCGGGGATGAAAAACTGTTTTTT.

The J gene is TRBJ2-3, the V gene TRBV15; 10 bases are a match to TRBD2. J was trimmed by 4 bases and V by 2 bases; bases with no gene match: 6. Germline V CDR1 and CDR2: LNHNV, YYDKDF (reference sequence). The CDR3 contains 16 residues. CDR3 sequence reads: CATSRNLAGVADTQYF. The CDR3 DNA sequence: TGTGCCACCAGCAGAAACCTAGCGGGAGTTGCAGATACGCAGTATTTT.